This is a list of T cell receptor beta chains from one sample in a study of cytomegalovirus exposure and HLA in healthy donors. Only in-frame clones appear in the TCRdb table, and some are missing; sequencing was by immunoSEQ multiplex PCR. The sample includes around 88,000 clones, approximately 74% of them seen just once. Sequencing was done on a sample of PBMCs. The receptors derive from a male donor in good health and CMV-seronegative. Both conserved end residues are trimmed from each CDR3.

TRBJ2-7 TRBV7-2 ASSLLAGGRYEQY
TRBJ1-4 TRBV30 AWTGRFREKLF
TRBJ2-1 TRBV4-3 ASSQGGRGGNEQF
TRBJ2-5 TRBV11-2 ASSLLGSREIQY
TRBJ2-3 TRBV7-2 ASSLVGADTQY
TRBJ2-1 TRBV11-2 ASSLASSVF
TRBJ2-1 TRBV5-6 ASSPTSGVGDEQF
TRBJ1-2 TRBV11-1 ASSFGGLNYGYT
TRBJ2-7 TRBV6-5 ASTSGTGAYEQY
TRBJ2-7 TRBV6-5 ASSYSTSGDSEQY
TRBJ1-2 TRBV7-9 ASSLAGQGHMGYT
TRBJ2-1 TRBV5-1 ASSFNNEQF
TRBJ2-7 TRBV28 ASSFFFPSSYEQY
TRBJ2-1 TRBV6-5 ASSRTGLNEQF
TRBJ1-1 TRBV6-5 ASSYLGAGDTEAF
TRBJ2-7 TRBV6-5 ASSSSGTASYEQY
TRBJ2-2 TRBV7-8 ASRRQGGELF
TRBJ2-3 TRBV7-2 ASSSLDTQY
TRBJ1-1 TRBV4-3 ASSQHGQGEAF
TRBJ2-7 TRBV5-1 ASSRGQIYEQY
TRBJ2-7 TRBV4-1 ASGSGTSSYEQY
TRBJ1-2 TRBV7-9 SSIPGDGGFNYGYT
TRBJ2-7 TRBV7-2 ASSPTGAIYEQY
TRBJ2-5 TRBV5-1 ASSLGGVKGETQY
TRBJ2-7 TRBV25-1 ASSGRTSAAYEQY
TRBJ1-2 TRBV28 ASSLGSLVYGYT
TRBJ1-1 TRBV7-9 ASSLNREGTEAF
TRBJ2-3 TRBV7-8 ASSLGASTDTQY
TRBJ2-3 TRBV21-1 ASSWGLAGDGDTQY
TRBJ2-2 TRBV7-9 ASSFRQTTGELF
TRBJ1-4 TRBV6-5 ASREMTNEKLF
TRBJ2-2 TRBV12-5 ASGLPSTGRVDTGELF